A selection of T cell receptor beta chains follows, all from one sample in a study of T-cell reconstitution after alpha-beta-depleted transplantation in children. MiXCR was run by TCRdb on the PCR reads, yielding one entry per CDR3 protein. The data hold 550,000 to 800,000 distinct CDR3 sequences, with roughly 14% observed a single time. Here the sequenced sample was PBMCs, taken before TCRalphabeta/CD19-depleted stem cell transplant. These receptors were taken from a girl under 10 years old with congenital amegakaryocytic thrombocytopenia, due to receive a stem cell transplant. Both conserved end residues are part of each CDR3. The D gene is left open where the match is weak. Not every row has a clone size; where given, it reads once, few, many or a size class.

v_gene	d_gene	abundance	j_gene	CDR3nt	CDR3aa
TRBV24-1	NA	many	TRBJ2-3	TGTGCCACCAGTGACCCGGACGGATACACAGATACGCAGTATTTT	CATSDPDGYTDTQYF
TRBV7-6	NA	NA	TRBJ2-1	TGTGCCAGCAGCTTAGGCTCCCCCCAACGCGGTGAGCAGTTCTTC	CASSLGSPQRGEQFF
TRBV23-1	NA	few	TRBJ2-3	TGCGCCAGCAGTCAGGAGCCGTTCGCGGATACGCAGTATTTT	CASSQEPFADTQYF
TRBV7-9	NA	few	TRBJ2-1	TGTGCCAGCAGCCCAGAGTGGGACAATGAGCAGTTCTTC	CASSPEWDNEQFF
TRBV20-1	TRBD1	many	TRBJ1-2	TGCAGTGCCATCGACAGGGGGCGGTACTATGGCTACACCTTC	CSAIDRGRYYGYTF
TRBV12-3/TRBV12-4	NA	many	TRBJ1-1	TGTGCCAGCAGCTCCGACGACACTGAAGCTTTCTTT	CASSSDDTEAFF
TRBV14	NA	few	TRBJ2-3	TGTGCCAGCAGCCAAGCCAGGATTCGAGCTGATACGCAGTATTTT	CASSQARIRADTQYF
TRBV20-1	TRBD2	many	TRBJ2-3	TGCAGTGCTGGGGCCAGCGGGAGTAGGGCAGATACGCAGTATTTT	CSAGASGSRADTQYF
TRBV7-7	NA	few	TRBJ2-1	TGTGCCAGCAGCTCGCGACTAGACCCCCGGGGGGAGCAGTTCTTC	CASSSRLDPRGEQFF
TRBV27	NA	many	TRBJ2-7	TGTGCCAGTAAACTAGTGGACTCCTACGAGCAGTACTTC	CASKLVDSYEQYF
TRBV5-1	TRBD2	few	TRBJ2-1	TGCGCCAGCAGCGGAACGGGACTAGCGGGAGAAATAGTAGACAATGAGCAGTTCTTC	CASSGTGLAGEIVDNEQFF
TRBV5-1	NA	many	TRBJ2-1	TGCGCCAGCAGCGCCTTCGAGGGCGGTGAGCAGTTCTTC	CASSAFEGGEQFF
TRBV29-1	NA	many	TRBJ2-1	TGCAGCGTTATGGATAGCGGATCCTCCTACAATGAGCAGTTCTTC	CSVMDSGSSYNEQFF
TRBV12-3/TRBV12-4	NA	NA	TRBJ1-6	TGTGCCAGCAGCCCCAGAGAAGGACCGAATTCACCCCTCCACTTT	CASSPREGPNSPLHF
TRBV5-1	TRBD1	NA	TRBJ2-1	TGCGCCAGCAGCCTCCGACAGGGGGAGTACAATGAGCAGTTCTTC	CASSLRQGEYNEQFF
TRBV6-5	TRBD2	many	TRBJ2-7	TGTGCCAGCAGTTACGTGAGCGGGGCCCGACTCGAGCAGTACTTC	CASSYVSGARLEQYF
TRBV20-1	NA	few	TRBJ1-2	TGCAGTGCTAGAACCGACGTGAGGGCCTTTGGCTACACCTTC	CSARTDVRAFGYTF
TRBV11-2	TRBD2	NA	TRBJ2-1	TGTGCCAGCAGCTCGCTGCAGCGTTCTAGCGGGAGTGGAAATGAGCAGTTCTTC	CASSSLQRSSGSGNEQFF
TRBV27	TRBD1	many	TRBJ1-6	TGTGCCAGCAGGGAATCTCAGGACAGGCGTCCGGATAATTCACCCCTCCACTTT	CASRESQDRRPDNSPLHF
TRBV10-2	NA	many	TRBJ2-2	TGCGCCAGCAGCAATCTGAGGACCGGGGAGCTGTTTTTT	CASSNLRTGELFF
TRBV19	NA	few	TRBJ2-1	TGTGCCAGTACTGCATTCATCTGGACCAATGAGCAGTTCTTC	CASTAFIWTNEQFF
TRBV2	NA	many	TRBJ2-6	TGTGCCAGCAGAGAGCTATCTGGGGCCAACGTCCTGACTTTC	CASRELSGANVLTF
TRBV20-1	NA	few	TRBJ2-1	TGCAGTGCTAGACTGGAGAGCAATGAGCAGTTCTTC	CSARLESNEQFF
TRBV7-2	NA	few	TRBJ2-7	TGTGCCAGCAGCTTAGAAGTCGGGAGCTGGGACGAGCAGTACTTC	CASSLEVGSWDEQYF
TRBV11-2	NA	NA	TRBJ2-7	TGTGCCAGCAGCCCCCATTTGGGTTCCGGGGCCGCCAAAGACGAGCAGTACTTC	CASSPHLGSGAAKDEQYF
TRBV7-9	TRBD1	few	TRBJ1-1	TGTGCCAGCAGCCGGACAGGGGGCTGGACTGAAGCTTTCTTT	CASSRTGGWTEAFF
TRBV5-1	NA	many	TRBJ2-2	TGCGCCAGCAGCTTGGCTGACATTCGGATCGGGGAGCTGTTTTTT	CASSLADIRIGELFF
TRBV6-6	NA	many	TRBJ1-3	TGTGCCAGCCAGAGTATAGACACCATATATTTT	CASQSIDTIYF
TRBV6-1	NA	NA	TRBJ2-7	TGTGCCAGCAGTGAGAGGGGTCCTGCCTACGAGCAGTACTTC	CASSERGPAYEQYF
TRBV9	TRBD2	few	TRBJ2-1	TGTGCCAGCAGCCAAGGGGCTAGCGGAGGCAATGAGCAGTTCTTC	CASSQGASGGNEQFF
TRBV2	NA	many	TRBJ2-3	TGTGCCAGCAGTGACTCTTGGTCGCCGCAGTATTTT	CASSDSWSPQYF
TRBV27	NA	few	TRBJ1-4	TGTGCCAGCAGACCAACCAGGGGCTTCACTAATGAAAAACTGTTTTTT	CASRPTRGFTNEKLFF
TRBV5-1	NA	few	TRBJ2-7	TGCGCCAGCAGCTTGGCGACGGGACTTTCCTACGAGCAGTACTTC	CASSLATGLSYEQYF
TRBV12-3/TRBV12-4	NA	many	TRBJ2-7	TGTGCCAGCAGTTTAGTGGACACCTACGAGCAGTACTTC	CASSLVDTYEQYF
TRBV28	NA	few	TRBJ1-6	TGTGCCAGCAGTTTCGGTCCGGGGAATTCACCCCTCCACTTT	CASSFGPGNSPLHF
TRBV10-3	TRBD1	many	TRBJ1-3	TGTGCCACATACAGGGGCTCTGGAAACACCATATATTTT	CATYRGSGNTIYF
TRBV12-3/TRBV12-4	TRBD1	NA	TRBJ1-1	TGTGCCAGCAGTTTGGGGAACAGGGGAGAAGCTTTCTTT	CASSLGNRGEAFF
TRBV29-1	TRBD1	NA	TRBJ1-2	TGCAGCGTTGAAAGGGGACAGCTCAAAGGGAGTGGCTACACCTTC	CSVERGQLKGSGYTF
TRBV5-1	TRBD2	NA	TRBJ2-3	TGCGCCAGCAGCCTTAGCGGGAGGGCCCAAGATACGCAGTATTTT	CASSLSGRAQDTQYF